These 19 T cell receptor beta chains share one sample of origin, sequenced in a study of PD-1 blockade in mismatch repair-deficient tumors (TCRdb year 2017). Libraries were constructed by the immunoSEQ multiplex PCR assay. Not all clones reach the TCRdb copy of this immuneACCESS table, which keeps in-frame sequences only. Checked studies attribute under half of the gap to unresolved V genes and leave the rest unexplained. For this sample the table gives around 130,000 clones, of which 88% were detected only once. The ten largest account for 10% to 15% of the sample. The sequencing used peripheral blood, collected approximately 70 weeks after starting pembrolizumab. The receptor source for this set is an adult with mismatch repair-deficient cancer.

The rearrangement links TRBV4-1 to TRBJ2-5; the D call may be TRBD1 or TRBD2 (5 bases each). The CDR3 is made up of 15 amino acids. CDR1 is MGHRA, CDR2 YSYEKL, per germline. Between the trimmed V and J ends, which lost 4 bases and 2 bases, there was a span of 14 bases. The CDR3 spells CASSRLPGPQETQYF. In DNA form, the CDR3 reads TGCGCCAGCAGCCGACTACCGGGACCTCAAGAGACCCAGTACTTC.

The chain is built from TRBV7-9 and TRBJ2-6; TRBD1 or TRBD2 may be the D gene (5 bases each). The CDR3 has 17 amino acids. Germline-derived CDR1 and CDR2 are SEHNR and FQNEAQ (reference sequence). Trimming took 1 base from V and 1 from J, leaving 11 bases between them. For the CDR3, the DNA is TGTGCCAGCAGCTTAGGGGGACCGCTGTCTGGGGCCAACGTCCTGACTTTC. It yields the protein CASSLGGPLSGANVLTF.

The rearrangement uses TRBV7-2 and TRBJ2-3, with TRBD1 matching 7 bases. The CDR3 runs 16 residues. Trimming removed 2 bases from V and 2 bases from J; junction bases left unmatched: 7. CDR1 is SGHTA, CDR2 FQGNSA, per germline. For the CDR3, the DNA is TGTGCCAGCAGCTTATGGAGACAGGGCGTCACAGATACGCAGTATTTT. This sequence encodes CASSLWRQGVTDTQYF.

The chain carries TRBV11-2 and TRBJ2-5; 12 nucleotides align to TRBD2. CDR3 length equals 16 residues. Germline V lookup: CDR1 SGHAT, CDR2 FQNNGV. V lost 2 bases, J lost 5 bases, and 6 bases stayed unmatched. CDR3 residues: CASSLWTSGKGETQYF. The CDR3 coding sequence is TGTGCCAGCAGCTTATGGACTAGCGGGAAGGGGGAGACCCAGTACTTC.

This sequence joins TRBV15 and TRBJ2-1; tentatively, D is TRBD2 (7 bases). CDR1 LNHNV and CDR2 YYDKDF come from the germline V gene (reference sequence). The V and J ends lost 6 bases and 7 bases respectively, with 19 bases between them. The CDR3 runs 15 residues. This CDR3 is CATRTGRGVENEQFF. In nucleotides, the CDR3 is TGTGCCACCAGAACAGGGAGGGGGGTGGAGAATGAGCAGTTCTTC.

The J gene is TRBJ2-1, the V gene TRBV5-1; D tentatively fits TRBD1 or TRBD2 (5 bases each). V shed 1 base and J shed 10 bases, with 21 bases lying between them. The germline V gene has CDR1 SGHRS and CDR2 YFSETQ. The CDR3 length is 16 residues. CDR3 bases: TGCGCCAGCAGCTTGAGCACAGGCGCCGGGGCCCGGGAGCAGTTCTTC. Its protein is CASSLSTGAGAREQFF.

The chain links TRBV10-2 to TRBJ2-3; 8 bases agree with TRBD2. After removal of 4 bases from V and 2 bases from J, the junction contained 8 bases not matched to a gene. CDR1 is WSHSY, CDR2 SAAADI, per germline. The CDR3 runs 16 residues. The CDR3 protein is CASSGGSGSPTDTQYF. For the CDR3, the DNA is TGCGCCAGCAGTGGGGGCAGCGGGAGCCCCACAGATACGCAGTATTTT.

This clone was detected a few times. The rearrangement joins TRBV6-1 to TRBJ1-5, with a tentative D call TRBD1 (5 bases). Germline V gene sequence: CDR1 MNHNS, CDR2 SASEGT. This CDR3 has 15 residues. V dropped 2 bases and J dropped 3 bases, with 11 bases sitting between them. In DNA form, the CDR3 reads TGTGCCAGCAGTGAATTGAGAGGGGCCAATCAGCCCCAGCATTTT. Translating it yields CASSELRGANQPQHF.

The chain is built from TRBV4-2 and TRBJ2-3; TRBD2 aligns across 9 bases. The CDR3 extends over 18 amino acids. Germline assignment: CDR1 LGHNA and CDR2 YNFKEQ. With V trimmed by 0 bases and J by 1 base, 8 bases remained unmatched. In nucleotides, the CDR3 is TGTGCCAGCAGCCAAGATCGGGTACTAGCGGGTGGCACAGATACGCAGTATTTT. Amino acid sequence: CASSQDRVLAGGTDTQYF.

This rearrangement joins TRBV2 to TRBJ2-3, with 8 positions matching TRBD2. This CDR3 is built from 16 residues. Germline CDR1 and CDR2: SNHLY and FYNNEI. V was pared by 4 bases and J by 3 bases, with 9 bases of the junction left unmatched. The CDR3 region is CASSAQAGVGTDTQYF. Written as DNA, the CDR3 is TGTGCCAGCAGTGCTCAAGCGGGAGTGGGTACAGATACGCAGTATTTT.

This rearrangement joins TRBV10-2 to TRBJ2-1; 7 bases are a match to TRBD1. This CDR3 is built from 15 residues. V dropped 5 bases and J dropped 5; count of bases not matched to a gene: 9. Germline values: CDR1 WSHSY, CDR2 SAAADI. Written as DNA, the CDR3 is TGCGCCAGCAGTTTTCCGGGACAGAATAACAATGAGCAGTTCTTC. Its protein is CASSFPGQNNNEQFF.

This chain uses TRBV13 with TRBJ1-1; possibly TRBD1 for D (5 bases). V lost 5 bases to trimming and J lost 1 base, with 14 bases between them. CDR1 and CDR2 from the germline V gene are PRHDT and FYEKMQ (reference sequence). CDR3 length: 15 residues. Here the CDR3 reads CASSGPGTANTEAFF. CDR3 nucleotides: TGTGCCAGCAGCGGACCCGGGACGGCGAACACTGAAGCTTTCTTT.

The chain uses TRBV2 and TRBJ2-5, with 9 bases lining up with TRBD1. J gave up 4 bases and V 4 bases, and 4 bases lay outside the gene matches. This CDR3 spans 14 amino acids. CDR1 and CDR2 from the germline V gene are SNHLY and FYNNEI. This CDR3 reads CASSGDREGETQYF. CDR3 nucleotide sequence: TGTGCCAGCAGTGGGGACAGGGAGGGAGAGACCCAGTACTTC.

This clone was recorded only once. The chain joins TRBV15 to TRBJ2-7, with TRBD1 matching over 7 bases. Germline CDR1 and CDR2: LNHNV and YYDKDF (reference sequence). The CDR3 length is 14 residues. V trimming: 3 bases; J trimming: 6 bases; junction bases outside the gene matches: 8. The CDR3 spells CATSSGRGWSEQYF. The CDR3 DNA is TGTGCCACCAGCAGCGGCAGGGGGTGGTCCGAGCAGTACTTC. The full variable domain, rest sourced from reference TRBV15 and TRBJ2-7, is DAMVIQNPRYQVTQFGKPVTLSCSQTLNHNVMYWYQQKSSQAPKLLFHYYDKDFNNEADTPDNFQSRRPNTSFCFLDIRSPGLGDTAMYLCATSSGRGWSEQYFGPGTRLTVT.

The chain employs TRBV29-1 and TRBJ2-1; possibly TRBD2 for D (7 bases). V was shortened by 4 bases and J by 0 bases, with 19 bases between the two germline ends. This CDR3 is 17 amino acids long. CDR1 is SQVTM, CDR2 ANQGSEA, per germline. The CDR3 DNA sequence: TGCAGCGTTGCGGGGGGCGAGATTGTTAGCTCCTACAATGAGCAGTTCTTC. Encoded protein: CSVAGGEIVSSYNEQFF.

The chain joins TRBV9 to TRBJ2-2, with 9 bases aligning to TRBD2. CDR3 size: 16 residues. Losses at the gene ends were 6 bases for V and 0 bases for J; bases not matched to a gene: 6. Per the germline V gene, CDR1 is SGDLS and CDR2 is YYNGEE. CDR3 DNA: TGTGCCAGCACGGTCCGACTAGCGGCGAACACCGGGGAGCTGTTTTTT. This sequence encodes CASTVRLAANTGELFF.

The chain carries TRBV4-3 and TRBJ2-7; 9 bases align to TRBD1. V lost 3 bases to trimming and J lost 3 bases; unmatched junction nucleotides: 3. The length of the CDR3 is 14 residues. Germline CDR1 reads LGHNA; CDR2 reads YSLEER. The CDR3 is CASSQLTGGYEQYF. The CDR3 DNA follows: TGCGCCAGCAGCCAGCTGACAGGGGGCTACGAGCAGTACTTC.

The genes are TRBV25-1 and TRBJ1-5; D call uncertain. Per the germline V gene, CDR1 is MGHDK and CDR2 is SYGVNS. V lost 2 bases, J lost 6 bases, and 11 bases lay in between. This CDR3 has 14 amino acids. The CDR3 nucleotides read TGTGCCAGCAGTGAAGGGCAGCCAGGTCAGCCCCAGCATTTT. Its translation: CASSEGQPGQPQHF.

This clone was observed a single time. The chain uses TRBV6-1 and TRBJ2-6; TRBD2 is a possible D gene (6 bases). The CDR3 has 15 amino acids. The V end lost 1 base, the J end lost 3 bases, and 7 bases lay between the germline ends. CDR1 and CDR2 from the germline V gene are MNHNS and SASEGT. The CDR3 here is CASSEGLGGANVLTF. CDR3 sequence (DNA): TGTGCCAGCAGTGAAGGACTAGGTGGGGCCAACGTCCTGACTTTC.